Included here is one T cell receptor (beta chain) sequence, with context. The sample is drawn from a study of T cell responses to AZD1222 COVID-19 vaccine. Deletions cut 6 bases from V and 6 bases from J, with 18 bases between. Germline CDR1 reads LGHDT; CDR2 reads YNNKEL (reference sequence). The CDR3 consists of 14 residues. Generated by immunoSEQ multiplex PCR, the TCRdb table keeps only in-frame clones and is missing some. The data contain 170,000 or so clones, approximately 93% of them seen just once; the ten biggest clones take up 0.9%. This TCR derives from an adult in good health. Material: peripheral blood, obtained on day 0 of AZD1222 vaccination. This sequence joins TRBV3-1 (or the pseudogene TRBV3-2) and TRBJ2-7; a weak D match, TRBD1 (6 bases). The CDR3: CASSRTTGFGEQYF. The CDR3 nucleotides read TGTGCCAGCAGTCGAACCACAGGGTTTGGCGAGCAGTACTTC.